This record looks at one T cell receptor (beta chain) sequence and its context. The data were produced by immunoSEQ multiplex PCR, yet TCRdb's version contains in-frame clones alone and is incomplete. The sample lists 130,000 or so clones; around 84% were seen once. Participants came from 24 US areas, aged roughly 18 to 100 years. Participant reports of clinical history set cohort assignment. The sample belongs to a study of blood T cell repertoires in COVID-19. Across the whole study: T cells, B-cell-depleted T cells, or PBMCs supplied cDNA or gDNA.

CDR1 and CDR2 from the germline V gene are SGHRS and YFSETQ. Trimming at V came to 2 bases and at J to 2 bases, leaving 0 bases not matched to a gene. The length of the CDR3 is 15 residues. This TCR was sampled from a man aged 35-49 years with acute COVID-19. V and J are TRBV5-1 and TRBJ2-1, with 11 bases identical to TRBD2. Sequenced input: PBMCs or T cells enriched from blood (not recorded which). The CDR3 here is CASSFSGGAYNEQFF. The CDR3 DNA follows: TGCGCCAGCAGCTTTAGCGGGGGGGCCTACAATGAGCAGTTCTTC.